This TCR beta chain appears in the sequencing data of a study of blood T cell repertoires in COVID-19. The overall study: Both acute and convalescent COVID-19 samples were obtained from the United States, Italy and Spain.

Germline V CDR1 and CDR2: SGHAT, FQNNGV. CDR3 length: 15 residues. V was pared by 3 bases and J by 7 bases, with 15 bases between. Original processing notes: Reference gene primer amplification gave estimated nucleated cell counts. Data came from immunoSEQ multiplex PCR; TCRdb stores just in-frame clones and leaves some out. The V and J calls and clone size come from that table; D and trimming were worked out from the DNA. The data show 15,000 or so clones, with 83% seen just once and around 25% held by the top ten. The rearrangement joins TRBV11-2 to TRBJ2-2; tentatively, D is TRBD1 (6 bases). The receptor comes from a woman in her sixties or seventies with acute or convalescent COVID-19. Sequencing used peripheral blood. The CDR3 is CASSFLWGQDGELFF. The CDR3, as DNA: TGTGCCAGCAGCTTTCTATGGGGGCAGGACGGGGAGCTGTTTTTT.